Listed below are T cell receptor beta chains from one sample, sequenced in a study of shared clonotypes between healthy human individuals. The data were produced by immunoSEQ multiplex PCR, yet TCRdb's version contains in-frame clones alone and is incomplete. The sample has over 700,000 clones, roughly 72% seen once. The sequencing input was memory CD4+ T cells sorted from blood. These receptors were collected from a woman under 40 in good health. CDR3s include the opening cysteine and the closing phenylalanine or tryptophan. Each record gives: D gene, V gene, J gene, clone size, CDR3 protein, CDR3 DNA. The D gene is left open where the match is weak. The listing skips clone size in some rows; elsewhere it reads once, few, many or a size class.

NA,TRBV15,TRBJ1-6,NA,CATSPRKGPTNSPLHF,TGTGCCACCAGCCCCCGTAAGGGGCCAACGAATTCACCCCTCCACTTT
NA,TRBV7-9,TRBJ2-2,many,CASSKTAPENTGELFF,TGTGCCAGCAGCAAGACGGCCCCGGAAAACACCGGGGAGCTGTTTTTT
TRBD1,TRBV6-1,TRBJ2-1,NA,CASRTGGLRSEQFF,TGTGCCAGCAGAACAGGGGGCTTGCGTTCCGAGCAGTTCTTC
NA,TRBV28,TRBJ1-1,once,CASSLPRRDAEAFF,TGTGCCAGCAGTTTACCCCGGAGGGATGCTGAAGCTTTCTTT
TRBD1,TRBV15,TRBJ2-5,few,CATSRSGTASQETQYF,TGTGCCACCAGCAGATCCGGGACAGCGAGCCAAGAGACCCAGTACTTC
NA,TRBV28,TRBJ2-5,NA,CAVAQETQYF,TGTGCCGTAGCCCAAGAGACCCAGTACTTC
NA,TRBV5-1,TRBJ2-7,NA,CASSLAGATYEQYF,TGCGCCAGCAGCTTGGCGGGGGCTACCTACGAGCAGTACTTC
NA,TRBV27,TRBJ1-5,few,CASSPQGYQPQHF,TGTGCCAGCAGTCCCCAGGGATATCAGCCCCAGCATTTT
TRBD1,TRBV7-9,TRBJ1-1,NA,CASSLSGQGGTEAFF,TGTGCCAGCAGCTTGTCCGGACAGGGTGGTACTGAAGCTTTCTTT
NA,TRBV28,TRBJ2-1,NA,CASSLGTHYNEQFF,TGTGCCAGCAGTCTCGGGACACACTACAATGAGCAGTTCTTC
NA,TRBV28,TRBJ1-2,NA,CASSYRRGYTF,TGTGCCAGCAGCTATAGACGAGGCTACACCTTC
NA,TRBV6-5,TRBJ2-7,NA,CASSYNGPYEQYF,TGTGCCAGCAGTTACAACGGTCCTTACGAGCAGTACTTC
TRBD1,TRBV29-1,TRBJ2-3,few,CSVVEDRGLDTQYF,TGCAGCGTTGTTGAGGACAGGGGGTTAGATACGCAGTATTTT
TRBD1,TRBV6-5,TRBJ2-7,NA,CASHPGQVSYEQYF,TGTGCCAGCCACCCGGGACAGGTTTCCTACGAGCAGTACTTC
TRBD2,TRBV7-6,TRBJ2-3,NA,CASSLEAGGSTDTQYF,TGTGCCAGCAGCTTAGAAGCGGGAGGGAGCACAGATACGCAGTATTTT
NA,TRBV15,TRBJ2-3,NA,CATSRGEAPEADTQYF,TGTGCCACCAGCAGAGGTGAGGCCCCCGAGGCAGATACGCAGTATTTT
NA,TRBV29-1,TRBJ2-7,NA,CSVFTGEFYEQYF,TGCAGCGTTTTTACGGGAGAGTTCTACGAGCAGTACTTC